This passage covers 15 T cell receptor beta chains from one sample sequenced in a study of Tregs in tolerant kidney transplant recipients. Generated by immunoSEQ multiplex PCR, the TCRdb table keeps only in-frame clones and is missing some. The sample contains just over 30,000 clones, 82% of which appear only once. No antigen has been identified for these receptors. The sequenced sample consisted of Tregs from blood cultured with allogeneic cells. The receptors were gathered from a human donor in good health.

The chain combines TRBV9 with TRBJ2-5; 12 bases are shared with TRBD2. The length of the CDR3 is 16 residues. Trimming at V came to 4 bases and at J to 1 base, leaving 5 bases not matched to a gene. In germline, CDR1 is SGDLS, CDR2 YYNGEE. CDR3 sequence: CASSPGLAGIQETQYF. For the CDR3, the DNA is TGTGCCAGCAGCCCCGGACTAGCGGGAATCCAAGAGACCCAGTACTTC.

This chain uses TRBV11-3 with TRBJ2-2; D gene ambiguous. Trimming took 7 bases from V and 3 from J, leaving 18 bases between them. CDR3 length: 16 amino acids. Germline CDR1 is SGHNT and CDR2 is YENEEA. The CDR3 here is CASIPYGRGYTGELFF. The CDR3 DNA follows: TGTGCCAGCATCCCTTATGGACGAGGCTACACCGGGGAGCTGTTTTTT.

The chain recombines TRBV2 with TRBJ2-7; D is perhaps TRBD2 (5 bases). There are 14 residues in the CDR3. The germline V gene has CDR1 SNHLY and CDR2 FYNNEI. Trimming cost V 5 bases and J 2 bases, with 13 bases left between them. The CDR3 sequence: CASSLHGGAYEQYF. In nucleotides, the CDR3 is TGTGCCAGCAGTTTACACGGAGGCGCCTACGAGCAGTACTTC. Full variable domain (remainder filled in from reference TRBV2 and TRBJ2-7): EPEVTQTPSHQVTQMGQEVILRCVPISNHLYFYWYRQILGQKVEFLVSFYNNEISEKSEIFDDQFSVERPDGSNFTLKIRSTKLEDSAMYFCASSLHGGAYEQYFGPGTRLTVT.

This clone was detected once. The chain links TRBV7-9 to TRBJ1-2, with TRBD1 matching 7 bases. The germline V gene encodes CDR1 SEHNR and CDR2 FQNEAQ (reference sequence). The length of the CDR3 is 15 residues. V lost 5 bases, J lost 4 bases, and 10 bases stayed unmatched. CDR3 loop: CASSLRDSEAYGYTF. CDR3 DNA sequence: TGTGCCAGCAGCCTACGGGACAGTGAGGCCTATGGCTACACCTTC.

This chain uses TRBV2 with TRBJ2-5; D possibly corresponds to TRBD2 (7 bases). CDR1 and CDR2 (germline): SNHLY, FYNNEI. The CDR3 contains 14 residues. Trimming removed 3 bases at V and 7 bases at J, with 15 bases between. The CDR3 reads CASSDRGARGTQYF. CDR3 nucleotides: TGTGCCAGCAGTGATCGGGGGGCTAGGGGGACCCAGTACTTC.

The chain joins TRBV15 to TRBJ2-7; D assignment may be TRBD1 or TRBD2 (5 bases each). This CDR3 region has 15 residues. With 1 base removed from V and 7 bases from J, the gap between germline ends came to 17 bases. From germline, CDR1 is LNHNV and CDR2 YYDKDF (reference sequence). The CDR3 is CATSRGRGFSGEQYF. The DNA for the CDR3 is TGTGCCACCAGCAGAGGAAGGGGATTCTCGGGGGAGCAGTACTTC.

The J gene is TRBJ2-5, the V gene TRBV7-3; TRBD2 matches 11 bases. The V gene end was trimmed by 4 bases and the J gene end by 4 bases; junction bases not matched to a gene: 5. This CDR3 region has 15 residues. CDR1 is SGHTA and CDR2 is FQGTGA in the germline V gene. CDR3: CASSYSGTSGETQYF. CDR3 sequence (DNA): TGTGCCAGCAGCTACTCCGGGACTAGCGGAGAGACCCAGTACTTC.

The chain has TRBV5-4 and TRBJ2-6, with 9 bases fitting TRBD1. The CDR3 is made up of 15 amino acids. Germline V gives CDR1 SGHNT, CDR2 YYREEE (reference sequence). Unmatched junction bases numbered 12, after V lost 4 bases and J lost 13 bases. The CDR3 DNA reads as TGTGCCAGCAGCAGACCCCGGGACAGGGAGTATGTCCTGACTTTC. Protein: CASSRPRDREYVLTF.

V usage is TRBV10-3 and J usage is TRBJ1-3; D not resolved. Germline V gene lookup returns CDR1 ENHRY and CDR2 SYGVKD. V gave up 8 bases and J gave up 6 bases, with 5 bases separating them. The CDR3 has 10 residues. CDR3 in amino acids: CAIGENTIYF. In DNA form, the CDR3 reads TGTGCCATCGGGGAAAACACCATATATTTT.

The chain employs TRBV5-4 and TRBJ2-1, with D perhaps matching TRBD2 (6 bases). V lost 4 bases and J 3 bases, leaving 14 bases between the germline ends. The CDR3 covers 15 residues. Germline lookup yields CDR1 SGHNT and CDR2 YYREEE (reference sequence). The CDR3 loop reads CASSPGPGSYNEQFF. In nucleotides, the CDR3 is TGTGCCAGCAGCCCCGGACCCGGGAGCTACAATGAGCAGTTCTTC.

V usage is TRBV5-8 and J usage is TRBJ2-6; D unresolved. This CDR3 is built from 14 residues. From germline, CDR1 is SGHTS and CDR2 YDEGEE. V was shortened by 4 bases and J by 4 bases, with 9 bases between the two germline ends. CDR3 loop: CASSPSRGANVLTF. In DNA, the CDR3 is TGTGCCAGCAGCCCAAGCCGGGGGGCCAACGTCCTGACTTTC.

The CDR3: CASSVRVAGGHSSYNEQFF. DNA of the CDR3: TGTGCCAGCAGTGTTCGGGTAGCGGGGGGGCACAGCTCCTACAATGAGCAGTTCTTC. The J gene is TRBJ2-1, the V gene TRBV2; 11 bases line up with TRBD2. After removal of 4 bases from V and 0 bases from J, the junction contained 11 bases not matched to a gene. CDR3 length: 19 residues. Per the germline V gene, CDR1 is SNHLY and CDR2 is FYNNEI. Full variable domain (remainder filled in from reference TRBV2 and TRBJ2-1): EPEVTQTPSHQVTQMGQEVILRCVPISNHLYFYWYRQILGQKVEFLVSFYNNEISEKSEIFDDQFSVERPDGSNFTLKIRSTKLEDSAMYFCASSVRVAGGHSSYNEQFFGPGTRLTVL.

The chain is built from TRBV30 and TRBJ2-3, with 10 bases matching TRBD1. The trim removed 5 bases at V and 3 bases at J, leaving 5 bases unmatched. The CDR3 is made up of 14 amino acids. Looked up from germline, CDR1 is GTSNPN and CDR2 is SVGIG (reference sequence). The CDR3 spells CAWDGTGVTDTQYF. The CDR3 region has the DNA TGTGCCTGGGATGGGACAGGGGTGACAGATACGCAGTATTTT.

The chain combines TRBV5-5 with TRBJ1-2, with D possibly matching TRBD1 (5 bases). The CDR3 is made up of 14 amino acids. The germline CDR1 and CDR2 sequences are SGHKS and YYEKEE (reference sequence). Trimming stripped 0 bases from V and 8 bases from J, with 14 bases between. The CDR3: CASSLAEGFWGYTF. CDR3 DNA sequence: TGTGCCAGCAGCTTGGCCGAGGGGTTTTGGGGCTACACCTTC.

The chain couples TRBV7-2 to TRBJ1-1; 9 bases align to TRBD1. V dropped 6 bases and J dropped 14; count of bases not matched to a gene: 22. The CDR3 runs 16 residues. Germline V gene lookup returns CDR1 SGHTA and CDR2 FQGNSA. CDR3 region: CASRQIQTGTGFWPFF. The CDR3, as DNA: TGTGCCAGCAGACAGATACAGACCGGGACAGGGTTTTGGCCCTTCTTT.